The 6 T cell receptor beta chains reported below all come from one sample, sequenced in a study of CD8+ T cells in alopecia areata. CD4, CD8alpha, NKG2D, NKG2ACE and other markers guided sorting of pooled cutaneous lymph node cells. RNA extraction and reverse transcription yielded cDNA as sequencing template. Assay: immunoSEQ multiplex PCR; the TCRdb copy retains only in-frame clones and omits some. Recorded here are more than 2,000 clones, none singletons. The sample comprised CD8+ T cells sorted from a lymph node. Receptors were obtained from a C3H/HeJ mouse with alopecia areata. This strain has MHC haplotype H2-k.

This clone was seen at least ten times. Germline and genes: mouse. Partial CDR3 DNA: TGCACCTGCAGTGCAGATGGGGGGGCGCTATAT. It specifies CTCSADGGALY. From start to end, the CDR3 is CTCSADGGALYEQYF. The rearrangement uses TRBV1 and TRBJ2-7; 9 bases match TRBD2. The read ends 4 residues shy of where the CDR3 ends; the end is completed using the germline J gene. CDR3 length: 15 residues. CDR1 NSQYPW and CDR2 LRSPGD come from the germline V gene (reference sequence).

This clone was counted ten times or more. The gene symbols are mouse symbols. CDR3 bases read: TGTGCCAGCAGTGAGGCCAGGAACACA. As protein: CASSEARNT. The CDR3 reads in full as CASSEARNTEVFF. V gene TRBV13-1 combines with J gene TRBJ1-1; D remains ambiguous. The read gets to within 4 residues of the CDR3 end, and the germline J gene fills in the rest. Trimming stripped 2 bases from V and 1 base from J, with 6 bases between. The CDR3 spans 13 residues. The germline CDR1 and CDR2 sequences are NSHNY and SYGAGN.

This clone came up many times. Germline and genes: mouse. From the germline J gene comes the end of the CDR3, since the read stops 4 residues before it. The chain links TRBV13-2 to TRBJ1-2, with D possibly TRBD1 on 6 matching bases. This CDR3 has 15 residues. Trimming took 1 base from V and 0 from J, leaving 10 bases between them. Germline V CDR1 and CDR2: NNHNN, SYGAGS (reference sequence). CDR3 DNA, as far as it was read: TGTGCCAGCGGTGATCGGACAGCTGCAAACTCC. Protein sequence: CASGDRTAANS. The full CDR3 protein reads CASGDRTAANSDYTF.

As to this clone: Any gene name here is a mouse gene name. The read halts 4 residues ahead of the CDR3 end, with the missing end drawn from the germline J gene. The chain is built from TRBV29 and TRBJ2-7; a weak D match, TRBD1 (6 bases). Germline V CDR1 and CDR2: MSHET, SYDVDS. The CDR3 runs to 12 residues. The chain's CDR3 is CASSRTVYEQYF. Partial CDR3 DNA: TGTGCTAGCAGTCGGACAGTTTAT.

This clone was observed a handful of times. Gene names and germline refer to mouse. The read ends 3 residues before the CDR3 terminus; that terminus is restored from the germline J gene. This chain joins TRBV19 and TRBJ1-6; TRBD1 matches 9 bases. Being an ORF, TRBJ1-6 has a function that is uncertain. The length of the CDR3 is 16 residues. Germline values: CDR1 FNHDT, CDR2 SITEND (reference sequence). The V segment lost 7 bases and the J segment 10 bases; nucleotides outside the gene matches: 15. CDR3 DNA, as far as it was read: TGTGCCAGCCGCACCGGGACAGGGAAGGAGGAATCGCCC. Its translation is CASRTGTGKEESP. The whole CDR3 is CASRTGTGKEESPLYF.

This clone came up a few times. The genes are named according to mouse. The DNA ends 4 residues before the CDR3 does, and the rest of the CDR3 is filled in from the germline J gene. The chain carries TRBV13-2 and TRBJ2-1; D perhaps matches TRBD1 (5 bases). CDR1 is NNHNN, CDR2 SYGAGS, per germline (reference sequence). This CDR3 comprises 17 residues. Trimming shortened V by 1 base and J by 3 bases, and 17 bases separated the two germline ends. CDR3: CASGDSGRESSYAEQFF. CDR3 DNA, as far as it was read: TGTGCCAGCGGTGATTCGGGCAGGGAGAGTTCCTATGCT.